This TCR beta chain was sequenced during a study of shared clonotypes between healthy human individuals. Study context: Each donor's CD4 naive and CD4 memory cells filled three plates apiece, CD8 naive two, and CD8 memory one.

In the source study's methods: Filtering of immunoSEQ junctional sequences could not match full-length read filtering. Sequencing was performed with immunoSEQ multiplex PCR; in TCRdb, only in-frame clones are kept and a portion is missing. The DNA was the basis for D and trimming; V, J and clone size are from that table. The sample lists about 100,000 clones; roughly two thirds were seen once. This clone was counted a single time. No antigen is known for it. V was shortened by 2 bases and J by 9 bases, with 13 bases between the two germline ends. This CDR3 comprises 13 residues. Germline-derived CDR1 and CDR2 are MDHEN and SYDVKM. Whole-study results and caveats: Naive subsets generally had larger estimated richness than memory subsets. Non-shared clonotypes showed lower generation probabilities than clonotypes common to all four donors.

This chain connects TRBV28 to TRBJ1-2; a weak D match, TRBD1 (5 bases). This clonotype was obtained from a woman in her thirties in good health. Sequenced material: memory CD8+ T cells sorted from blood. Subset defined: CD45RO+ cells pooled with CCR7-negative TemRA cells. CDR3 coding DNA: TGTGCCAGCAGTTTAGGGGCAGCCCGGCGCTACACCTTC. It is translated as CASSLGAARRYTF.